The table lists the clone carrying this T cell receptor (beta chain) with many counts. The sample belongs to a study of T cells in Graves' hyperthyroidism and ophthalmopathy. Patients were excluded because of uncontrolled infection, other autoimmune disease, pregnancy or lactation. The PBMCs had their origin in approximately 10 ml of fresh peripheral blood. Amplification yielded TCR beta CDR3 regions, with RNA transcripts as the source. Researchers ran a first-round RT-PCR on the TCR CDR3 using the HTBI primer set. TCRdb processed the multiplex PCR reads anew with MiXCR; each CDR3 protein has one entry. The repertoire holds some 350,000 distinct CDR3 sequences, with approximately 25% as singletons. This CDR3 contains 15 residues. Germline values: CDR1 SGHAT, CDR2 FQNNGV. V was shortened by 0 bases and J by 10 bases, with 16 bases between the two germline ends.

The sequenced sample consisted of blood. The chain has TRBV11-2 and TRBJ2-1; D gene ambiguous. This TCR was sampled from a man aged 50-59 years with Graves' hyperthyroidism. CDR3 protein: CASSLEPRGVSEQFF. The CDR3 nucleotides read TGTGCCAGCAGCTTAGAGCCCCGCGGAGTGTCAGAGCAGTTCTTC.